Each of the 4 T cell receptor beta chains below was sequenced from the same sample in a study of blood T cell repertoires in COVID-19. Some clones are missing from TCRdb's copy, which holds only in-frame ones; the method was immunoSEQ multiplex PCR. The sample has about 250,000 clones, 70% to 90% seen once; the top ten hold around 2%. The sample taken for sequencing was peripheral blood. The receptors were gathered from a woman in her thirties or forties who had recovered from COVID-19.

The rearrangement uses TRBV27 and TRBJ2-7, with a weak D call TRBD2 (6 bases). The length of the CDR3 is 13 residues. The V gene lost 6 bases and the J gene lost 2 bases, with 11 bases spanning the gap. CDR1 MNHEY and CDR2 SMNVEV come from the germline V gene (reference sequence). This CDR3 reads CASSRDSTYEQYF. The DNA for the CDR3 is TGTGCCAGCAGCAGGGACTCGACCTACGAGCAGTACTTC.

The V gene is TRBV19, the J gene TRBJ1-3; D is ambiguous. From germline, CDR1 is LNHDA and CDR2 SQIVND (reference sequence). Trimming took 2 bases from V and 4 from J, leaving 6 bases between them. The CDR3 length is 13 residues. As DNA, the CDR3 is TGTGCCAGTAGTATAATGTCGGGAAACACCATATATTTT. Encoded protein: CASSIMSGNTIYF.

The CDR3 DNA reads as TGTGCCAGTAGTCAAGGGGGACAGGTCGACTACTATGGCTACACCTTC. Residues: CASSQGGQVDYYGYTF. The chain recombines TRBV19 with TRBJ1-2; 8 nucleotides align to TRBD1. The CDR3 spans 16 residues. The germline V gene has CDR1 LNHDA and CDR2 SQIVND (reference sequence). Trimming at V came to 5 bases and at J to 3 bases, leaving 11 bases not matched to a gene.

The V call is TRBV6-5, the J call TRBJ2-7, with 10 bases aligning to TRBD1. V lost 2 bases to trimming and J lost 6 bases; unmatched junction nucleotides: 4. This CDR3 has 14 residues. Germline V CDR1 and CDR2: MNHEY, SVGAGI. The CDR3 bases are TGTGCCAGCAGTTACGGACAGGGGGGAGCCGAGCAGTACTTC. This encodes CASSYGQGGAEQYF.